This T cell receptor beta chain was obtained from a study of blood T cell repertoires in COVID-19. On the study more broadly: Researchers got acute and convalescent COVID-19 samples from the United States, Italy and Spain. T cells, B-cell-depleted T cells, or PBMCs provided the cDNA or gDNA that served as material.

This clone was observed a few times. Original data processing: Researchers report that nucleated cell counts were estimated from reference gene primer amplification. Using immunoSEQ multiplex PCR, the repertoire was profiled, and TCRdb retains in-frame clones only, with some absent. Clone size and the V and J calls come from that table; the DNA yielded D and trimming. The data hold over 120,000 clones, with roughly 89% observed a single time. Germline loops: CDR1 SEHNR, CDR2 FQNEAQ (reference sequence). V was cut by 2 bases and J by 7 bases, with 9 bases left in between. This CDR3 spans 13 amino acids.

The TCR comes from a human donor in a cohort sampled during active COVID-19. The chain carries TRBV7-9 and TRBJ2-1, with unresolved D. Specimen: peripheral blood. The CDR3 region is CASSLTAENEQFF. CDR3 sequence (DNA): TGTGCCAGCAGCTTAACCGCGGAGAATGAGCAGTTCTTC.